One sample yielded the 31 T cell receptor beta chains listed below, sequenced in a study of CD8 T cells in Susac syndrome. RNA totalling roughly 0.45 to 1 ug underwent reverse transcription with random hexamers. TCRdb analysed the immunoSEQ multiplex PCR reads with MiXCR anew, one entry per CDR3 protein. The sample consists of more than 150,000 distinct CDR3 sequences, around 96% of them appearing once. Sequencing input: CD8+ T cells from PBMCs. Every receptor here comes from a human donor with multiple sclerosis.

The V gene is TRBV4-2, the J gene TRBJ2-3; D could derive from TRBD1 or TRBD2 (6 bases each). The CDR3 sequence is 17 residues long. Trimming pared 0 bases from V and 4 bases from J, leaving 17 bases between. Germline V gene sequence: CDR1 LGHNA, CDR2 YNFKEQ. CDR3 region: CASSQDGGPTLPDTQYF. CDR3 nucleotides: TGTGCCAGCAGCCAAGACGGGGGCCCAACCCTCCCAGATACGCAGTATTTT.

The chain recombines TRBV30 with TRBJ2-1; the D gene is possibly TRBD2 (6 bases). Germline CDR1 is GTSNPN and CDR2 is SVGIG (reference sequence). The V and J ends lost 5 bases and 9 bases respectively, with 20 bases between them. There are 14 residues in the CDR3. CDR3 sequence reads: CAWLKAGRIGEQFF. Written as DNA, the CDR3 is TGTGCCTGGTTAAAGGCAGGGAGGATAGGTGAGCAGTTCTTC. Looking up the rest from reference TRBV30 and TRBJ2-1 gives the full variable domain: SQTIHQWPATLVQPVGSPLSLECTVEGTSNPNLYWYRQAAGRGLQLLFYSVGIGQISSEVPQNLSASRPQDRQFILSSKKLLLSDSGFYLCAWLKAGRIGEQFFGPGTRLTVL.

The rearrangement links TRBV9 to TRBJ2-5; TRBD2 might be the D (5 bases). This CDR3 region has 15 residues. Germline loops: CDR1 SGDLS, CDR2 YYNGEE. Trimming pared 0 bases from V and 1 base from J, leaving 10 bases between. This CDR3 reads CASSVDSAAQETQYF. In DNA, the CDR3 is TGTGCCAGCAGCGTAGACTCAGCGGCCCAAGAGACCCAGTACTTC.

The rearrangement links TRBV29-1 to TRBJ2-1; D tentatively fits TRBD1 or TRBD2 (6 bases each). V dropped 0 bases and J dropped 3 bases, with 9 bases sitting between them. The CDR3 has 14 residues. The germline CDR1 and CDR2 sequences are SQVTM and ANQGSEA. The DNA of the CDR3 is TGCAGCGTTGAAGAAGGGGGGATCTACAATGAGCAGTTCTTC. Translated: CSVEEGGIYNEQFF.

The rearrangement uses TRBV20-1 and TRBJ1-1; possibly TRBD1 for D (6 bases). The CDR3 contains 13 residues. Germline CDR1 DFQATT, CDR2 SNEGSKA (reference sequence). The V and J ends lost 4 bases and 5 bases respectively, with 14 bases between them. In DNA, the CDR3 is TGCAGTGCTACAGGACAGATTGCTACTGAAGCTTTCTTT. It specifies CSATGQIATEAFF.

The chain recombines TRBV29-1 with TRBJ2-1; 11 bases are shared with TRBD1. The CDR3 has 14 amino acids. The J segment lost 3 bases and the V segment lost 3 bases, leaving 1 base of the junction unmatched. Germline V lookup: CDR1 SQVTM, CDR2 ANQGSEA. In nucleotides, the CDR3 is TGCAGCGTTGAGGGACAGGGGGTCTACAATGAGCAGTTCTTC. Translating gives CSVEGQGVYNEQFF.

The genes are TRBV30 and TRBJ2-1; D is possibly TRBD2 (5 bases). The length of the CDR3 is 14 residues. Trimming pared 0 bases from V and 4 bases from J, leaving 10 bases between. Germline CDR1 is GTSNPN and CDR2 is SVGIG (reference sequence). The CDR3 loop reads CAWSVLRGYNEQFF. DNA of the CDR3: TGTGCCTGGAGTGTACTTCGGGGATACAATGAGCAGTTCTTC.

The chain employs TRBV12-3 or TRBV12-4 and TRBJ2-1; unclear D gene. Between the trimmed V and J ends, which lost 3 bases and 8 bases, there was a span of 11 bases. This CDR3 comprises 13 residues. CDR3 residues: CASSFSPMHEQFF. In nucleotides, the CDR3 is TGTGCCAGCAGTTTCAGCCCCATGCATGAGCAGTTCTTC.

V is TRBV5-1 and J is TRBJ2-3; D gene ambiguous. The CDR3 length is 14 residues. The germline CDR1 and CDR2 sequences are SGHRS and YFSETQ. V dropped 7 bases and J dropped 0 bases, with 12 bases sitting between them. The CDR3 bases are TGCGCCAGCCGTTTCGTGTCTAGCACAGATACGCAGTATTTT. Its translation is CASRFVSSTDTQYF. Using reference TRBV5-1 and TRBJ2-3 for the parts outside the CDR3, the full variable domain is KAGVTQTPRYLIKTRGQQVTLSCSPISGHRSVSWYQQTPGQGLQFLFEYFSETQRNKGNFPGRFSGRQFSNSRSEMNVSTLELGDSALYLCASRFVSSTDTQYFGPGTRLTVL.

V gene TRBV15 combines with J gene TRBJ1-4, with D hard to call. Trimming removed 2 bases at V and 8 bases at J, with 15 bases between. The germline V gene has CDR1 LNHNV and CDR2 YYDKDF (reference sequence). The CDR3 spans 15 residues. In nucleotides, the CDR3 is TGTGCCACCAGCAGACCCCCTTACATAGAGGAAAAACTGTTTTTT. As protein: CATSRPPYIEEKLFF.

The chain joins TRBV27 to TRBJ1-2; D gene ambiguous. The CDR3 has 13 residues. V was shortened by 5 bases and J by 2 bases, with 9 bases between the two germline ends. Germline CDR1 is MNHEY and CDR2 is SMNVEV (reference sequence). The CDR3 spells CASSAQANYGYTF. The CDR3 DNA is TGTGCCAGCAGTGCCCAGGCCAACTATGGCTACACCTTC.

This chain joins TRBV16 and TRBJ1-4; D is undetermined. CDR1 and CDR2 (germline): KGHSY, FQNENV. V shed 4 bases and J shed 1 base, with 10 bases lying between them. The CDR3 sequence is 15 residues long. The CDR3 nucleotides are TGTGCCAGCAGCCCAAAGGAGGGAACTAATGAAAAACTGTTTTTT. This codes for CASSPKEGTNEKLFF. Supplemented by reference TRBV16 and TRBJ1-4, the full variable domain reads GEEVAQTPKHLVRGEGQKAKLYCAPIKGHSYVFWYQQVLKNEFKFLISFQNENVFDETGMPKERFSAKCLPNSPCSLEIQATKLEDSAVYFCASSPKEGTNEKLFFGSGTQLSVL.

CDR3 sequence: CASRQTGESYEQYF. CDR3 nucleotide sequence: TGTGCCAGCAGACAGACAGGGGAATCCTACGAGCAGTACTTC. The chain couples TRBV2 to TRBJ2-7; the match to TRBD1 covers 8 bases. This CDR3 comprises 14 residues. The germline V gene encodes CDR1 SNHLY and CDR2 FYNNEI. The V and J ends lost 6 bases and 1 base, in that order; junction bases with no gene match: 5.

This clonotype was seen a single time. The chain has TRBV30 and TRBJ1-1, with D possibly being TRBD1 (5 bases). V shed 1 base and J shed 6 bases, with 15 bases lying between them. Looked up from germline, CDR1 is GTSNPN and CDR2 is SVGIG (reference sequence). The CDR3 contains 14 residues. The DNA of the CDR3 is TGTGCCTGGAGTGGTGCAGGGTATGGCCCTGAAGCTTTCTTT. This sequence encodes CAWSGAGYGPEAFF.

J is TRBJ2-1 and V is TRBV29-1, with 9 nucleotides matching TRBD2. From germline, CDR1 is SQVTM and CDR2 ANQGSEA. The CDR3 spans 13 residues. Trimming took 5 bases from V and 4 from J; bases not matched to a gene: 3. The CDR3 loop reads CSVLRGGYNEQFF. Here the CDR3 DNA reads TGCAGCGTTCTGCGGGGGGGATACAATGAGCAGTTCTTC.

This clonotype has only one observation. The chain has TRBV15 and TRBJ2-7; TRBD1 aligns across 7 bases. V lost 0 bases, J lost 5 bases, and 10 bases stayed unmatched. Per the germline V gene, CDR1 is LNHNV and CDR2 is YYDKDF (reference sequence). The CDR3 is 16 residues long. The CDR3 is CATSREGGTGVDEQYF. CDR3 coding DNA: TGTGCCACCAGCAGAGAAGGGGGAACAGGGGTCGACGAGCAGTACTTC.

This clonotype was detected once. This chain links TRBV7-9 with TRBJ2-3; the D is unclear. V was shortened by 7 bases and J by 5 bases, with 10 bases between the two germline ends. Germline CDR1 and CDR2: SEHNR and FQNEAQ (reference sequence). The CDR3 runs 12 residues. DNA for the CDR3: TGTGCCAGCACCCCCCGAGGAGATACGCAGTATTTT. This codes for CASTPRGDTQYF.

V gene TRBV28 combines with J gene TRBJ1-1, with D uncertain. The germline V gene has CDR1 MDHEN and CDR2 SYDVKM. The V end was cut by 4 bases, the J end by 0 bases, with 9 bases between. The CDR3 is 14 amino acids. The CDR3 DNA is TGTGCCAGCAGTTCCCTGGTTATGAACACTGAAGCTTTCTTT. Protein: CASSSLVMNTEAFF.

The V call is TRBV30, the J call TRBJ2-5; D is perhaps TRBD1 or TRBD2 (5 bases each). Trimming cost V 0 bases and J 3 bases, with 17 bases left between them. This CDR3 contains 16 residues. Germline CDR1 is GTSNPN and CDR2 is SVGIG (reference sequence). CDR3 in amino acids: CAWSVPGPENKETQYF. The DNA of the CDR3 is TGTGCCTGGAGTGTGCCGGGGCCAGAGAACAAAGAGACCCAGTACTTC.

The chain couples TRBV13 to TRBJ1-2; a weak D match, TRBD1 (5 bases). Germline V gene lookup returns CDR1 PRHDT and CDR2 FYEKMQ (reference sequence). This CDR3 contains 14 residues. With 5 bases removed from V and 2 bases from J, the gap between germline ends came to 12 bases. CDR3 loop: CASSPRGTNYGYTF. The CDR3 DNA is TGTGCCAGCAGCCCCCGCGGGACCAACTATGGCTACACCTTC.

The sample holds one count of this clonotype. This sequence joins TRBV2 and TRBJ2-5, with D perhaps matching TRBD2 (5 bases). The ends were cut back, 1 base at V and 4 bases at J, with 10 bases in the middle. Germline loops: CDR1 SNHLY, CDR2 FYNNEI. The CDR3 has 14 amino acids. CDR3 amino acids: CASSEGPGGETQYF. In nucleotides, the CDR3 is TGTGCCAGCAGTGAAGGGCCAGGAGGAGAGACCCAGTACTTC.

This chain links TRBV30 with TRBJ2-2; 11 positions match TRBD1. The J segment lost 4 bases and the V segment lost 3 bases, leaving 10 bases of the junction unmatched. The CDR3 has 17 residues. The germline gives CDR1 GTSNPN, CDR2 SVGIG (reference sequence). Here the CDR3 reads CAWSPPDRGLVTGELFF. The CDR3 bases are TGTGCCTGGAGCCCACCGGACAGGGGGCTTGTCACCGGGGAGCTGTTTTTT.

The chain employs TRBV5-1 and TRBJ1-1, with 7 bases that match TRBD1. The ends lost 0 bases at V and 0 bases at J; junction bases unmatched: 5. CDR1 is SGHRS, CDR2 YFSETQ, per germline. The CDR3 is made up of 16 amino acids. The CDR3 region has the DNA TGCGCCAGCAGCTTGGGACAGGGCGGTTTGAACACTGAAGCTTTCTTT. Its protein is CASSLGQGGLNTEAFF.

This chain joins TRBV13 and TRBJ2-1, with 7 bases matching TRBD1. Trimming took 5 bases from V and 2 from J; bases not matched to a gene: 9. The CDR3 loop spans 16 amino acids. CDR1 and CDR2 from the germline V gene are PRHDT and FYEKMQ (reference sequence). CDR3 in amino acids: CASSARDSNPYNEQFF. CDR3 coding DNA: TGTGCCAGCAGCGCCCGGGACAGCAATCCCTACAATGAGCAGTTCTTC.

This chain links TRBV29-1 with TRBJ1-2; possible D gene TRBD1, 5 bases. This CDR3 is built from 12 residues. Germline-derived CDR1 and CDR2 are SQVTM and ANQGSEA. V dropped 3 bases and J dropped 8 bases, with 13 bases sitting between them. CDR3 protein: CSVDGGTRGYTF. The CDR3 nucleotides read TGCAGCGTTGACGGGGGGACGAGGGGCTACACCTTC.

The J gene is TRBJ1-1, the V gene TRBV13; TRBD1 is a possible D gene (5 bases). This CDR3 comprises 14 residues. The germline V and J ends were trimmed by 4 bases and 0 bases, with 9 bases remaining between them. The germline V gene has CDR1 PRHDT and CDR2 FYEKMQ (reference sequence). The CDR3 coding sequence is TGTGCCAGCAGCTGGAGACAGTTGAACACTGAAGCTTTCTTT. It translates to CASSWRQLNTEAFF.

The CDR3 coding sequence is TGCAGCGTTGAAGACACAGTGCGCACTGAAGCTTTCTTT. This encodes CSVEDTVRTEAFF. The J gene is TRBJ1-1, the V gene TRBV29-1; D gene unclear. The CDR3 covers 13 residues. Deletions cut 0 bases from V and 4 bases from J, with 9 bases between. CDR1 SQVTM and CDR2 ANQGSEA come from the germline V gene. The variable domain in full, with the rest retrieved from reference TRBV29-1 and TRBJ1-1, is SAVISQKPSRDICQRGTSLTIQCQVDSQVTMMFWYRQQPGQSLTLIATANQGSEATYESGFVIDKFPISRPNLTFSTLTVSNMSPEDSSIYLCSVEDTVRTEAFFGQGTRLTVV.

This chain connects TRBV7-3 to TRBJ1-6; a weak D match, TRBD1 (6 bases). The CDR3 covers 17 residues. From germline, CDR1 is SGHTA and CDR2 FQGTGA. V was pared by 0 bases and J by 8 bases, with 17 bases between. CDR3 in DNA: TGTGCCAGCAGCTTAACGGGGGGCCGGGACCCCTATTCACCCCTCCACTTT. Translating it yields CASSLTGGRDPYSPLHF.

J is TRBJ2-5 and V is TRBV9; no clear D. Germline CDR1 reads SGDLS; CDR2 reads YYNGEE. The CDR3 runs 16 residues. The ends were cut back, 4 bases at V and 2 bases at J, with 18 bases in the middle. The CDR3 DNA sequence: TGTGCCAGCAGCCTAAAAGGTAACAGCCTACAAGAGACCCAGTACTTC. It specifies CASSLKGNSLQETQYF.

The chain carries TRBV13 and TRBJ2-2, with a possible D match to TRBD2 (5 bases). Germline-derived CDR1 and CDR2 are PRHDT and FYEKMQ (reference sequence). Trimming took off 1 base at V and 6 bases at J, with 9 bases between the two ends. The CDR3 covers 14 residues. CDR3 region: CASSLALVPGELFF. The CDR3 bases are TGTGCCAGCAGCTTAGCACTAGTTCCCGGGGAGCTGTTTTTT.

The rearrangement joins TRBV29-1 to TRBJ2-3; the D is unclear. Germline V lookup: CDR1 SQVTM, CDR2 ANQGSEA. The CDR3 sequence is 16 residues long. V dropped 6 bases and J dropped 0 bases, with 19 bases sitting between them. The CDR3 loop reads CSVPPGGHTSTDTQYF. The CDR3 DNA reads as TGCAGCGTCCCCCCGGGTGGTCATACTAGCACAGATACGCAGTATTTT.